Listed here are 15 T cell receptor beta chains from one sample, sequenced in a study of T cell responses to AZD1222 COVID-19 vaccine. Data came from immunoSEQ multiplex PCR; TCRdb stores just in-frame clones and leaves some out. The sample gives 150,000 or so clones, roughly 90% of which show up once; 3.5% to 4.5% is in the top ten. The specimen comprised peripheral blood, sampled on day 0 of AZD1222 vaccination. All receptors derive from an adult in good health.

The CDR3 loop is CGSQGQGQGEQYF. The CDR3 DNA reads as TGTGGGAGCCAAGGACAAGGCCAAGGCGAGCAGTACTTC. V usage is TRBV28 and J usage is TRBJ2-7; D may be TRBD1 (5 bases). The CDR3 runs 13 residues. Germline-derived CDR1 and CDR2 are MDHEN and SYDVKM. The full variable domain, with the rest looked up from reference TRBV28 and TRBJ2-7, is DVKVTQSSRYLVKRTGEKVFLECVQDMDHENMFWYRQDPGLGLRLIYFSYDVKMKEKGDIPEGYSVSREKKERFSLILESASTNQTSMYLCGSQGQGQGEQYFGPGTRLTVT.

The V and J genes are TRBV19 and TRBJ1-5; no definite D call. The germline gives CDR1 LNHDA, CDR2 SQIVND (reference sequence). The CDR3 is made up of 14 amino acids. The ends were cut back, 6 bases at V and 6 bases at J, with 15 bases in the middle. CDR3 loop: CASSGRGGGQPQHF. CDR3 bases: TGTGCCAGTAGCGGACGGGGAGGCGGTCAGCCCCAGCATTTT. The variable domain in full, with the rest retrieved from reference TRBV19 and TRBJ1-5, is DGGITQSPKYLFRKEGQNVTLSCEQNLNHDAMYWYRQDPGQGLRLIYYSQIVNDFQKGDIAEGYSVSREKKESFPLTVTSAQKNPTAFYLCASSGRGGGQPQHFGDGTRLSIL.

The chain has TRBV5-1 and TRBJ2-1, with 13 bases fitting TRBD2. The germline V gene encodes CDR1 SGHRS and CDR2 YFSETQ. Trimming at V came to 3 bases and at J to 4 bases, leaving 7 bases not matched to a gene. The CDR3 is 17 residues long. CDR3 amino acids: CASSWGLAGSRYNEQFF. The CDR3, as DNA: TGCGCCAGCAGCTGGGGACTAGCGGGGTCGAGGTACAATGAGCAGTTCTTC.

DNA of the CDR3: TGCGCCAGCAGCTCGAGGACAGATAACACCGGGGAGCTGTTTTTT. Translated: CASSSRTDNTGELFF. This chain links TRBV5-1 with TRBJ2-2, with D possibly TRBD1 on 6 matching bases. This CDR3 comprises 15 residues. Per germline, CDR1 SGHRS and CDR2 YFSETQ. V shed 3 bases and J shed 2 bases, with 11 bases lying between them.

This clone has only one observation. The CDR3 loop is CASSIGNQPQHF. Here the CDR3 DNA reads TGTGCCAGTAGTATAGGCAATCAGCCCCAGCATTTT. The V gene is TRBV19, the J gene TRBJ1-5; D gene unclear. Germline CDR1 is LNHDA and CDR2 is SQIVND (reference sequence). CDR3 length: 12 residues. V lost 1 base to trimming and J lost 2 bases, with 0 bases between them.

A single count supports this clone. The chain links TRBV7-3 to TRBJ2-5; 7 bases line up with TRBD2. The CDR3 covers 16 residues. Germline CDR1 SGHTA, CDR2 FQGTGA. The V gene end was trimmed by 5 bases and the J gene end by 1 base; junction bases not matched to a gene: 10. The CDR3 nucleotides read TGTGCCAGCAGCCCCAGGTCGCGGGGGTTCCAAGAGACCCAGTACTTC. It specifies CASSPRSRGFQETQYF. Full variable domain (outside the CDR3, taken from reference TRBV7-3 and TRBJ2-5): GAGVSQTPSNKVTEKGKYVELRCDPISGHTALYWYRQSLGQGPEFLIYFQGTGAADDSGLPNDRFFAVRPEGSVSTLKIQRTERGDSAVYLCASSPRSRGFQETQYFGPGTRLLVL.

The chain has TRBV28 and TRBJ1-1; D not certain. The germline V gene encodes CDR1 MDHEN and CDR2 SYDVKM. The ends were cut back, 2 bases at V and 7 bases at J, with 11 bases in the middle. The CDR3 is made up of 13 amino acids. For the CDR3, the DNA is TGTGCCAGCAGTTTACCCCTGAGAAGTGAAGCTTTCTTT. Its translation is CASSLPLRSEAFF.

The genes are TRBV28 and TRBJ2-7; possible D gene TRBD2, 7 bases. The germline V and J ends were trimmed by 6 bases and 4 bases, with 19 bases remaining between them. Germline lookup yields CDR1 MDHEN and CDR2 SYDVKM. The CDR3 runs 15 residues. The CDR3 nucleotides are TGTGCCAGCAGGGGAGGGGGGCTAGCGGATTACGAGCAGTACTTC. It translates to CASRGGGLADYEQYF.

This clone occurred once. J is TRBJ1-2 and V is TRBV7-2; D is undetermined. Trimming stripped 1 base from V and 0 bases from J, with 9 bases between. This CDR3 has 15 residues. Germline lookup yields CDR1 SGHTA and CDR2 FQGNSA. CDR3 sequence reads: CASSLEGSPNYGYTF. In DNA, the CDR3 is TGTGCCAGCAGCTTAGAGGGCAGTCCTAACTATGGCTACACCTTC.

This clone occurred once. The rearrangement joins TRBV7-9 to TRBJ1-2; D possibly corresponds to TRBD1 (5 bases). The CDR3 loop spans 15 amino acids. Trimming pared 1 base from V and 7 bases from J, leaving 16 bases between. Germline CDR1 and CDR2: SEHNR and FQNEAQ (reference sequence). This CDR3 reads CASSLDIGAVSGYTF. CDR3 nucleotides: TGTGCCAGCAGCTTAGACATCGGGGCAGTCTCTGGCTACACCTTC.

The chain employs TRBV2 and TRBJ2-1; perhaps TRBD2 as D (6 bases). The V gene's germline CDR1 is SNHLY and CDR2 FYNNEI. V was cut by 6 bases and J by 4 bases, with 16 bases left in between. The CDR3 sequence is 15 residues long. The chain's CDR3 is CASRARGGDYNEQFF. The CDR3 nucleotides read TGTGCCAGCAGAGCACGAGGAGGGGATTACAATGAGCAGTTCTTC.

The chain is built from TRBV5-1 and TRBJ1-3; a possible D gene is TRBD1 (5 bases). Looked up from germline, CDR1 is SGHRS and CDR2 is YFSETQ. Trimming took off 2 bases at V and 4 bases at J, with 13 bases between the two ends. There are 15 residues in the CDR3. CDR3 DNA: TGCGCCAGCAGCTTAGTTCAGGGAGCAGGAAACACCATATATTTT. Encoded protein: CASSLVQGAGNTIYF. Based on the CDR3 plus reference TRBV5-1 and TRBJ1-3, the full variable domain is KAGVTQTPRYLIKTRGQQVTLSCSPISGHRSVSWYQQTPGQGLQFLFEYFSETQRNKGNFPGRFSGRQFSNSRSEMNVSTLELGDSALYLCASSLVQGAGNTIYFGEGSWLTVV.

In its sample, this clone was seen once. J is TRBJ1-1 and V is TRBV29-1; TRBD1 is a possible D gene (5 bases). Germline V gene data show CDR1 as SQVTM and CDR2 as ANQGSEA. The CDR3 length is 12 residues. Trimming stripped 4 bases from V and 11 bases from J, with 17 bases between. Here the CDR3 reads CSVVGANQSAFF. CDR3 nucleotides: TGCAGCGTTGTTGGGGCCAACCAGAGCGCTTTCTTT.

The chain employs TRBV5-5 and TRBJ2-2; the D is unclear. The CDR3 sequence is 15 residues long. Trimming removed 4 bases from V and 4 bases from J, with 14 bases in between. Looked up from germline, CDR1 is SGHKS and CDR2 is YYEKEE (reference sequence). The CDR3 region is CASSLIPGATGELFF. The CDR3 coding sequence is TGTGCCAGCAGCCTGATCCCGGGTGCCACCGGGGAGCTGTTTTTT.

This sequence joins TRBV15 and TRBJ2-7; tentatively, D is TRBD2 (6 bases). This CDR3 comprises 13 residues. V was trimmed by 5 bases and J by 5 bases, leaving 13 bases between them. Germline V CDR1 and CDR2: LNHNV, YYDKDF (reference sequence). The CDR3 bases are TGTGCCACCAGCGGCGGGGTCTCGAACGAGCAGTACTTC. Protein product: CATSGGVSNEQYF.